What follows are 28 T cell receptor beta chains derived from one specimen sequenced in a study of blood T cell repertoires in COVID-19. TCRdb's copy holds only in-frame clones and misses some; the assay was immunoSEQ multiplex PCR. Of about 62,000 clones in the sample, about four fifths were seen once. The sample consisted of peripheral blood. The receptors come from a woman in her forties or fifties with active or convalescent COVID-19.

The gene calls are TRBV4-1 and TRBJ1-2; D gene ambiguous. Between the trimmed V and J ends, which lost 0 bases and 7 bases, there was a span of 9 bases. CDR3 length: 13 amino acids. The germline gives CDR1 MGHRA, CDR2 YSYEKL. As DNA, the CDR3 is TGCGCCAGCAGCCAAGATGTCCCCCTTGGCTACACCTTC. Protein product: CASSQDVPLGYTF.

This sequence joins TRBV19 and TRBJ1-2; D ambiguous. Trimming pared 8 bases from V and 5 bases from J, leaving 15 bases between. Germline-derived CDR1 and CDR2 are LNHDA and SQIVND (reference sequence). The CDR3 contains 13 residues. The CDR3 DNA reads as TGTGCCAGTCTTGGAGGCGGCCTTTATGGCTACACCTTC. Residues: CASLGGGLYGYTF.

This clone came up a few times. The V and J genes are TRBV9 and TRBJ1-2; no clear D gene. The CDR3 runs to 12 residues. V was pared by 4 bases and J by 4 bases, with 8 bases between. The germline CDR1 and CDR2 sequences are SGDLS and YYNGEE. CDR3 DNA sequence: TGTGCCAGCAGCCCCGCGGGCTATGGCTACACCTTC. Translation: CASSPAGYGYTF.

CDR3 DNA sequence: TGCGCCAGCAGCCAAGACCCCGGACAGGGCCTTAACACCGGGGAGCTGTTTTTT. Its translation: CASSQDPGQGLNTGELFF. The chain recombines TRBV4-3 with TRBJ2-2, with TRBD1 matching over 8 bases. Germline V gene data show CDR1 as LGHNA and CDR2 as YSLEER. With 0 bases clipped from V and 2 bases from J, the junction kept 8 bases outside the gene matches. The CDR3 spans 18 residues.

V and J are TRBV5-1 and TRBJ2-1, with TRBD2 identical over 8 bases. V was clipped by 4 bases and J by 8 bases; unmatched bases: 11. The CDR3 length is 15 residues. The germline V gene has CDR1 SGHRS and CDR2 YFSETQ. The CDR3 loop reads CASSVGTSRGDEQFF. The CDR3 coding sequence is TGCGCCAGCAGCGTCGGGACTAGTCGGGGGGATGAGCAGTTCTTC. The full variable domain, rest sourced from reference TRBV5-1 and TRBJ2-1, is KAGVTQTPRYLIKTRGQQVTLSCSPISGHRSVSWYQQTPGQGLQFLFEYFSETQRNKGNFPGRFSGRQFSNSRSEMNVSTLELGDSALYLCASSVGTSRGDEQFFGPGTRLTVL.

J is TRBJ2-1 and V is TRBV7-2; 8 bases fit TRBD1. V lost 4 bases, J lost 0 bases, and 2 bases stayed unmatched. Germline V CDR1 and CDR2: SGHTA, FQGNSA. The CDR3 consists of 15 residues. CDR3 residues: CASSSGQGSYNEQFF. The CDR3 region has the DNA TGTGCCAGCAGCTCAGGACAGGGCTCCTACAATGAGCAGTTCTTC.

V is TRBV2 and J is TRBJ1-1; D is undetermined. This CDR3 has 14 amino acids. V was pared by 7 bases and J by 4 bases, with 16 bases between. Germline loops: CDR1 SNHLY, CDR2 FYNNEI. The CDR3 DNA sequence: TGTGCCAGCACCCAGTTCATGGAGAGCACTGAAGCTTTCTTT. This codes for CASTQFMESTEAFF.

This rearrangement joins TRBV5-6 to TRBJ1-3, with a weak D call TRBD1 (5 bases). Germline CDR1 and CDR2: SGHDT and YYEEEE. The germline V and J ends were trimmed by 2 bases and 4 bases, with 16 bases remaining between them. The CDR3 has 16 residues. CDR3: CASSFLPRRAGNTIYF. The CDR3 region has the DNA TGTGCCAGCAGCTTTTTACCTCGCAGGGCAGGAAACACCATATATTTT.

The J gene is TRBJ2-3, the V gene TRBV11-3; 12 nucleotides agree with TRBD2. Germline V lookup: CDR1 SGHNT, CDR2 YENEEA. The CDR3 runs 15 residues. J lost 6 bases, V lost 5 bases, and 6 bases had no gene match. The CDR3 nucleotides read TGTGCCAGCAGCCCTAGCGGGAGGGCCCCGGATACGCAGTATTTT. It is translated as CASSPSGRAPDTQYF.

The chain combines TRBV7-8 with TRBJ2-1, with D possibly TRBD2 on 6 matching bases. The CDR3 contains 17 residues. The V and J ends lost 4 bases and 2 bases respectively, with 18 bases between them. Germline assignment: CDR1 SGHVS and CDR2 FQNEAQ. CDR3 protein: CASSSRGGTKAYNEQFF. The CDR3 DNA is TGTGCCAGCAGCTCCAGAGGCGGGACCAAAGCCTACAATGAGCAGTTCTTC.

The chain's CDR3 is CSVSDPGQSYEQYF. For the CDR3, the DNA is TGCAGCGTCTCTGACCCGGGACAGTCCTACGAGCAGTACTTC. The chain employs TRBV29-1 and TRBJ2-7, with 7 nucleotides matching TRBD1. Germline trimming cut 6 bases from V and 1 base from J; bases unmatched to any gene: 9. This CDR3 region has 14 residues. In germline, CDR1 is SQVTM, CDR2 ANQGSEA.

The chain is built from TRBV19 and TRBJ1-2; 10 bases agree with TRBD1. The CDR3 runs 15 residues. The germline V gene has CDR1 LNHDA and CDR2 SQIVND (reference sequence). V was clipped by 8 bases and J by 8 bases; unmatched bases: 14. CDR3 region: CASAMTGGSSPGYTF. CDR3 bases: TGTGCCAGTGCCATGACAGGGGGCTCTTCTCCCGGCTACACCTTC.

The chain employs TRBV6-1 and TRBJ2-7, with 10 bases identical to TRBD1. The CDR3 is made up of 14 amino acids. The germline V gene has CDR1 MNHNS and CDR2 SASEGT. J was trimmed by 3 bases and V by 3 bases; bases with no gene match: 2. The CDR3 coding sequence is TGTGCCAGCAGTGATTGGACAGGGGGCTACGAGCAGTACTTC. Its translation: CASSDWTGGYEQYF.

The rearrangement uses TRBV5-1 and TRBJ1-2; 8 bases align to TRBD1. CDR1 SGHRS and CDR2 YFSETQ come from the germline V gene. CDR3 size: 15 residues. The trim removed 0 bases at V and 2 bases at J, leaving 3 bases unmatched. This chain's CDR3 is CASSLERTGNYGYTF. The CDR3, as DNA: TGCGCCAGCAGCTTGGAAAGGACAGGGAACTATGGCTACACCTTC.

This sequence joins TRBV29-1 and TRBJ2-5; D possibly corresponds to TRBD1 (7 bases). V lost 7 bases and J 9 bases, leaving 18 bases between the germline ends. The germline V gene encodes CDR1 SQVTM and CDR2 ANQGSEA. This CDR3 comprises 12 residues. The CDR3 region is CSARGDLGAQYF. In DNA, the CDR3 is TGCAGCGCCAGGGGGGACCTTGGGGCCCAGTACTTC.

The J gene is TRBJ1-1, the V gene TRBV6-2 or TRBV6-3, with 7 nucleotides matching TRBD1. The germline V gene has CDR1 MNHEY and CDR2 SVGEGT. Losses at the gene ends were 0 bases for V and 10 bases for J; bases not matched to a gene: 5. This CDR3 contains 13 residues. The CDR3 reads CASSYSNRGTAFF. The CDR3 DNA sequence: TGTGCCAGCAGTTACTCGAACAGGGGAACAGCTTTCTTT.

This clone occurred once. The rearrangement links TRBV6-2 or TRBV6-3 to TRBJ2-7; the match to TRBD2 covers 13 bases. Per the germline V gene, CDR1 is MNHEY and CDR2 is SVGEGT. CDR3 length: 19 amino acids. The junction had 13 bases not matched to a gene; V was cut back by 4 bases and J by 1 base. The DNA of the CDR3 is TGTGCCAGCAGTTCCCCGGGACTAGCGGGGTCGTTTAGTTCCTACGAGCAGTACTTC. Translated, it gives CASSSPGLAGSFSSYEQYF.

Note on this clone: Other nucleotide sequences from this sample produce the same CDR3. The V and J genes are TRBV5-4 and TRBJ2-3; TRBD2 matches 10 bases. The V and J ends lost 2 bases and 3 bases, in that order; junction bases with no gene match: 3. Per the germline V gene, CDR1 is SGHNT and CDR2 is YYREEE (reference sequence). This CDR3 is built from 15 residues. CDR3 loop: CASSLSGRGTDTQYF. CDR3 bases: TGTGCCAGCAGCTTAAGCGGGAGGGGAACAGATACGCAGTATTTT.

The sample holds a few counts of this clone. The chain employs TRBV30 and TRBJ2-3, with 7 bases identical to TRBD2. Germline loops: CDR1 GTSNPN, CDR2 SVGIG (reference sequence). The V gene end was trimmed by 2 bases and the J gene end by 5 bases; junction bases not matched to a gene: 7. There are 14 residues in the CDR3. As DNA, the CDR3 is TGTGCCTGGAGTAACAGCGGGACCAGAGATACGCAGTATTTT. Translating it yields CAWSNSGTRDTQYF.

This clone turned up a few times. The V call is TRBV5-5, the J call TRBJ1-2; D unclear. CDR1 SGHKS and CDR2 YYEKEE come from the germline V gene (reference sequence). V shed 0 bases and J shed 12 bases, with 18 bases lying between them. The CDR3 runs 14 residues. The DNA for the CDR3 is TGTGCCAGCAGCTTGGAGGTCGTTGGTGGGCATGACACCTTC. Translation: CASSLEVVGGHDTF.

The CDR3 region has the DNA TGTGCCAGCTCTAGCGGGAGCTTCACCGGGGAGCTGTTTTTT. Residues: CASSSGSFTGELFF. This rearrangement joins TRBV6-4 to TRBJ2-2; 10 positions agree with TRBD2. Trimming at V came to 8 bases and at J to 4 bases, leaving 4 bases not matched to a gene. Looked up from germline, CDR1 is MRHNA and CDR2 is SNTAGT. This CDR3 is 14 amino acids long.

This chain links TRBV19 with TRBJ1-5; 8 bases line up with TRBD1. In germline, CDR1 is LNHDA, CDR2 SQIVND (reference sequence). Unmatched junction bases numbered 10, after V lost 5 bases and J lost 4 bases. The CDR3 length is 16 residues. CDR3 protein: CASSGQGGVKNQPQHF. The CDR3 region has the DNA TGTGCCAGTAGTGGACAGGGAGGAGTAAAGAATCAGCCCCAGCATTTT.

This chain uses TRBV27 with TRBJ1-3; 9 bases are a match to TRBD1. Per the germline V gene, CDR1 is MNHEY and CDR2 is SMNVEV (reference sequence). The CDR3 length is 18 residues. The J segment lost 0 bases and the V segment lost 0 bases, leaving 6 bases of the junction unmatched. The CDR3 here is CASSLSWTGAISGNTIYF. DNA of the CDR3: TGTGCCAGCAGTTTATCCTGGACAGGGGCCATCTCTGGAAACACCATATATTTT.

Concerning this clone: The junction differs from germline at one of its ends, possibly a read error. The gene calls are TRBV27 and TRBJ1-2; D unresolved. The CDR3 totals 11 residues. Per the germline V gene, CDR1 is MNHEY and CDR2 is SMNVEV (reference sequence). In DNA, the CDR3 is TGTGCCAGCAGTTTAGGCCTAGTCCTTTTCTTC. It codes for CASSLGLVLFF.

This chain uses TRBV27 with TRBJ1-2, with 7 positions matching TRBD1. V lost 2 bases, J lost 4 bases, and 7 bases stayed unmatched. The CDR3 has 15 amino acids. The germline CDR1 and CDR2 sequences are MNHEY and SMNVEV (reference sequence). The CDR3 coding sequence is TGTGCCAGCAGTTTAAGCCGACAGGGAAGCTATGGCTACACCTTC. It encodes CASSLSRQGSYGYTF.

The gene calls are TRBV2 and TRBJ2-1; 9 bases are a match to TRBD2. The CDR3 is made up of 15 amino acids. Looked up from germline, CDR1 is SNHLY and CDR2 is FYNNEI. CDR3 nucleotides: TGTGCGATCCTAGGGCCAGCGGGAGGACCCAATGAGCAGTTCTTC. Amino acid sequence: CAILGPAGGPNEQFF.

This sequence joins TRBV4-3 and TRBJ1-5, with 10 bases matching TRBD1. The trim removed 0 bases at V and 8 bases at J, leaving 7 bases unmatched. Germline V gene sequence: CDR1 LGHNA, CDR2 YSLEER. The CDR3 is 16 residues long. CDR3 protein: CASSQDLTGGREPQHF. The CDR3 coding sequence is TGCGCCAGCAGCCAAGACCTGACAGGGGGCAGAGAGCCCCAGCATTTT.

The V and J genes are TRBV30 and TRBJ2-7; 9 bases agree with TRBD1. Germline trimming cut 4 bases from V and 6 bases from J; bases unmatched to any gene: 7. The CDR3 runs to 13 residues. Germline CDR1 GTSNPN, CDR2 SVGIG (reference sequence). The CDR3 DNA sequence: TGTGCCTGGAATAGACAGGGGGTCAGCGAGCAGTACTTC. Amino acid sequence: CAWNRQGVSEQYF.